This T cell receptor (beta chain) was profiled in a study of cytomegalovirus exposure and HLA in healthy donors. This CDR3 region has 16 residues. The germline CDR1 and CDR2 sequences are SGHRS and YFSETQ. The trim removed 4 bases at V and 7 bases at J, leaving 10 bases unmatched. With 60 Vbeta and 13 Jbeta primers, the PCR was carried out. Original handling: Unique TCR beta chains numbered about 79 million in a later analysis, with about 11 million shared. This table comes from immunoSEQ multiplex PCR, and its TCRdb copy is limited to in-frame clones, with some not included. V, J and clone size reflect that table, while D and trimming were determined from the DNA. The sample lists about 150,000 clones, around three quarters occurring once. A note on this clone: Its cognate antigen is unknown.

Notes on the study in general: Common viral pathogens were later found to be apparently linked to several of the most significant clusters. Most CMV-associated TCR beta chains appeared HLA-restricted in a later analysis.

The sequencing sample was made of PBMCs. The chain carries TRBV5-1 and TRBJ2-1; the match to TRBD1 covers 11 bases. This receptor was taken from a male donor in good health and CMV-seronegative. CDR3 amino acids: CASSPTAGQGENEQFF. The CDR3 DNA follows: TGCGCCAGCAGCCCCACGGCGGGACAGGGGGAGAATGAGCAGTTCTTC. The variable domain in full, with the rest retrieved from reference TRBV5-1 and TRBJ2-1, is KAGVTQTPRYLIKTRGQQVTLSCSPISGHRSVSWYQQTPGQGLQFLFEYFSETQRNKGNFPGRFSGRQFSNSRSEMNVSTLELGDSALYLCASSPTAGQGENEQFFGPGTRLTVL.